The 3 T cell receptor beta chains below come from one sample, sequenced in a study of post-analysis software for immune sequencing data. Study results and caveats: Five or six TRBV segments, TRBV5-6, TRBV5-1 and TRBV20-1 among them, were found more frequent in patients than controls.

TCR beta cDNA libraries had unique molecular identifiers. Using its own MiXCR run on the PCR reads, TCRdb lists one record per CDR3 protein. The sample consists of approximately 570,000 distinct CDR3 sequences, about 44% of them appearing once. Their cognate antigens are unknown. Sequencing was carried out using blood. The receptors originated from a girl between 10 and 17 years old with multiple sclerosis.

Comments on this clonotype: The junction departs from germline at one end; a sequencing error may be responsible. The CDR3 DNA is TGTGCCAGCAGTGAAGCCCCAAAGGACGAGCGGTACTTC. Residues: CASSEAPKDERYF. The gene calls are TRBV2 and TRBJ2-7; D is unresolved. Germline CDR1 reads SNHLY; CDR2 reads FYNNEI. The CDR3 contains 13 residues.

CDR3 coding DNA: TGCAGCGCCCGGACTAGCGGGAGGCCCGACAATGAGCAGTTCTTC. Translating it yields CSARTSGRPDNEQFF. The chain uses TRBV29-1 and TRBJ2-1, with 14 bases aligning to TRBD2. V shed 7 bases, J shed 5 bases, and the junction held 7 bases outside the gene matches. The CDR3 spans 15 residues. Germline V CDR1 and CDR2: SQVTM, ANQGSEA.

The chain joins TRBV12-3 or TRBV12-4 to TRBJ2-7; D gene unclear. The V and J ends lost 6 bases and 2 bases respectively, with 11 bases between them. The CDR3 is 13 residues long. This chain's CDR3 is CASSRALPYEQYF. CDR3 DNA: TGTGCCAGCAGCCGGGCCTTACCCTACGAGCAGTACTTC.